The TCR beta chain described here comes from a study of T cell responses to AZD1222 COVID-19 vaccine. Sequencing was performed with immunoSEQ multiplex PCR; in TCRdb, only in-frame clones are kept and a portion is missing. The sample yields around 130,000 clones, approximately 85% seen once. The CDR3 is 15 amino acids. The V and J ends lost 7 bases and 3 bases, in that order; junction bases with no gene match: 10. CDR1 is MDHEN, CDR2 SYDVKM, per germline. Sample: peripheral blood, taken 28 days after the second AZD1222 dose. The sequence was obtained from an adult who received the AZD1222 COVID-19 vaccine. The chain carries TRBV28 and TRBJ2-7, with 9 bases fitting TRBD2. CDR3 sequence: CASNPMASGNYEQYF. CDR3 in DNA: TGTGCCAGCAACCCAATGGCTAGCGGGAACTACGAGCAGTACTTC. Variable domain in full (rest from reference TRBV28 and TRBJ2-7): DVKVTQSSRYLVKRTGEKVFLECVQDMDHENMFWYRQDPGLGLRLIYFSYDVKMKEKGDIPEGYSVSREKKERFSLILESASTNQTSMYLCASNPMASGNYEQYFGPGTRLTVT.